Listed here is a single TCR beta chain. Clones were read by immunoSEQ multiplex PCR, and TCRdb kept only the in-frame ones, dropping some. The sample includes a few hundred thousand clones, roughly nine tenths of them seen just once. This sample was taken from a study of blood T cell repertoires in COVID-19. Looking at the study overall: Whether acute or convalescent, the COVID-19 samples came from the United States, Italy and Spain.

Germline V gene sequence: CDR1 WSHSY, CDR2 SAAADI. CDR3 length equals 16 residues. V shed 2 bases, J shed 7 bases, and the junction held 9 bases outside the gene matches. This TCR was recovered from a woman between 18 and 29 years old in a cohort exposed to, infected with or recovered from COVID-19 (not recorded which). The V call is TRBV10-2, the J call TRBJ2-7; TRBD2 matches at 12 bases. Specimen: PBMCs or T cells enriched from blood (not recorded which). CDR3 residues: CASSEIRPSGRVEQYF. Here the CDR3 DNA reads TGCGCCAGCAGTGAGATTAGACCTAGCGGGAGGGTTGAGCAGTACTTC.